Following are 15 T cell receptor beta chains from one sample sequenced in a study of early T cells in non-severe SARS-CoV-2 infection. TCRdb fed the 5' RACE reads into MiXCR, producing one record per CDR3 protein. The sample records some 80,000 distinct CDR3 sequences, less than 15% being singletons. The sample in question was whole blood, obtained at baseline. These receptors originate from an adult who was a healthcare worker with PCR-confirmed SARS-CoV-2 infection or an uninfected control (not recorded which). The donor label of this sample is uncertain.

The V and J genes are TRBV7-8 and TRBJ1-6, with a weak D call TRBD1 (5 bases). Germline assignment: CDR1 SGHVS and CDR2 FQNEAQ. V gave up 5 bases and J gave up 8 bases, with 16 bases separating them. This CDR3 spans 15 amino acids. The CDR3 sequence: CASSLTGQFDSPLHF. The CDR3 coding sequence is TGTGCCAGCAGCCTGACGGGGCAATTCGATTCACCCCTCCACTTT. Variable domain in full (rest from reference TRBV7-8 and TRBJ1-6): GAGVSQSPRYKVAKRGQDVALRCDPISGHVSLFWYQQALGQGPEFLTYFQNEAQLDKSGLPSDRFFAERPEGSVSTLKIQRTQQEDSAVYLCASSLTGQFDSPLHFGNGTRLTVT.

This clonotype was picked up a small number of times. This chain links TRBV19 with TRBJ2-1; tentative D call: TRBD1 (6 bases). The CDR3 consists of 14 residues. Germline V gives CDR1 LNHDA, CDR2 SQIVND (reference sequence). Trimming stripped 7 bases from V and 4 bases from J, with 14 bases between. The chain's CDR3 is CASTKKDSYNEQFF. CDR3 DNA sequence: TGTGCCAGTACTAAAAAGGACAGTTACAATGAGCAGTTCTTC. The variable domain in full, completed from reference TRBV19 and TRBJ2-1, reads DGGITQSPKYLFRKEGQNVTLSCEQNLNHDAMYWYRQDPGQGLRLIYYSQIVNDFQKGDIAEGYSVSREKKESFPLTVTSAQKNPTAFYLCASTKKDSYNEQFFGPGTRLTVL.

By sample fraction, this clonotype is medium-sized. This chain joins TRBV4-1 and TRBJ2-5, with unresolved D. The V end was cut by 4 bases, the J end by 5 bases, with 11 bases between. The CDR3 covers 13 residues. CDR1 and CDR2 from the germline V gene are MGHRA and YSYEKL. The chain's CDR3 is CASSPPARETQYF. For the CDR3, the DNA is TGCGCCAGCAGCCCCCCAGCTCGCGAGACCCAGTACTTC.

This clonotype appeared a few times. The chain joins TRBV12-5 to TRBJ1-1; 8 positions agree with TRBD1. Germline loops: CDR1 LGHNT, CDR2 FRNRAP. The CDR3 sequence is 15 residues long. V lost 2 bases, J lost 6 bases, and 8 bases stayed unmatched. The CDR3 coding sequence is TGTGCTAGTGGTTTGACACAGGACAGGGTGTCTGAAGCTTTCTTT. As protein: CASGLTQDRVSEAFF.

This chain uses TRBV20-1 with TRBJ1-2, with 8 bases lining up with TRBD1. The germline V gene has CDR1 DFQATT and CDR2 SNEGSKA (reference sequence). This CDR3 region has 13 residues. The V and J ends lost 0 bases and 8 bases, in that order; junction bases with no gene match: 5. CDR3 nucleotide sequence: TGCAGTGCTAGAGAGGACAGGGCGGGAGGCTACACCTTC. Translated, it gives CSAREDRAGGYTF.

This clonotype was counted ten times or more. J is TRBJ2-7 and V is TRBV29-1, with D possibly being TRBD2 (6 bases). The CDR3 extends over 15 amino acids. The ends were cut back, 2 bases at V and 0 bases at J, with 14 bases in the middle. Per germline, CDR1 SQVTM and CDR2 ANQGSEA. This CDR3 reads CSVEMRDSSSYEQYF. CDR3 bases: TGCAGCGTTGAAATGCGGGACTCAAGCTCCTACGAGCAGTACTTC.

This clonotype was detected a few times. This chain links TRBV7-6 with TRBJ2-7; 11 positions agree with TRBD2. Germline V CDR1 and CDR2: SGHVS, FNYEAQ. This CDR3 region has 14 residues. Losses at the gene ends were 5 bases for V and 4 bases for J; bases not matched to a gene: 4. CDR3 in amino acids: CASSPIAGGYEQYF. The CDR3 coding sequence is TGTGCCAGCAGCCCGATAGCGGGGGGGTACGAGCAGTACTTC.

The sample holds a few counts of this clonotype. The J gene is TRBJ2-3, the V gene TRBV13; TRBD2 matches at 12 bases. CDR3 length: 14 residues. Germline V lookup: CDR1 PRHDT, CDR2 FYEKMQ (reference sequence). Germline trimming cut 6 bases from V and 4 bases from J; bases unmatched to any gene: 2. DNA for the CDR3: TGTGCCAGCAGATCTAGCGGGGGGGCAGATACGCAGTATTTT. It encodes CASRSSGGADTQYF.

This clonotype appeared many times. V is TRBV2 and J is TRBJ1-3, with 8 bases fitting TRBD1. The CDR3 is 15 amino acids. With 5 bases clipped from V and 4 bases from J, the junction kept 7 bases outside the gene matches. CDR1 is SNHLY and CDR2 is FYNNEI in the germline V gene. CDR3 DNA sequence: TGTGCCAGCAGTTCTCAGGGGGCGCGGGGAAACACCATATATTTT. The encoded protein is CASSSQGARGNTIYF.

The chain has TRBV5-1 and TRBJ2-2; 9 nucleotides match TRBD1. V shed 4 bases, J shed 7 bases, and the junction held 5 bases outside the gene matches. CDR1 is SGHRS and CDR2 is YFSETQ in the germline V gene. The CDR3 has 14 residues. CDR3 region: CASSLQGAGGELFF. CDR3 bases: TGCGCCAGCAGCCTACAGGGGGCAGGCGGGGAGCTGTTTTTT.

The rearrangement uses TRBV30 and TRBJ1-1; D is unresolved. CDR3 size: 14 residues. The germline V gene has CDR1 GTSNPN and CDR2 SVGIG (reference sequence). Trimming removed 1 base at V and 0 bases at J, with 9 bases between. The CDR3, as DNA: TGTGCCTGGAGTGCTACAGCGATGAACACTGAAGCTTTCTTT. It encodes CAWSATAMNTEAFF.

This clonotype has only a few counts. The V gene is TRBV27, the J gene TRBJ2-3; 9 positions match TRBD1. V was pared by 5 bases and J by 8 bases, with 14 bases of the junction left unmatched. The germline V gene encodes CDR1 MNHEY and CDR2 SMNVEV (reference sequence). This CDR3 has 16 amino acids. The CDR3 region is CASSRTMGQGVGTQYF. The CDR3 coding sequence is TGTGCCAGCAGTCGTACAATGGGACAGGGTGTGGGTACGCAGTATTTT.

This clonotype turned up a few times. The J gene is TRBJ2-7, the V gene TRBV7-2, with D maybe TRBD2 (6 bases). V was pared by 1 base and J by 13 bases, with 17 bases between. Per germline, CDR1 SGHTA and CDR2 FQGNSA. The CDR3 is 13 residues long. CDR3 sequence (DNA): TGTGCCAGCAGCTTAGATCGCAGCGGGTTTAATTACTTC. Amino acids: CASSLDRSGFNYF.

J is TRBJ1-5 and V is TRBV7-2; no firm D call. The CDR3 is 13 residues long. Trimming removed 4 bases from V and 7 bases from J, with 11 bases in between. CDR1 and CDR2 (germline): SGHTA, FQGNSA. CDR3: CASSWEKGQPQHF. CDR3 bases: TGTGCCAGCAGCTGGGAGAAAGGGCAGCCCCAGCATTTT.

This clonotype was recorded many times. J is TRBJ2-2 and V is TRBV10-2; no firm D call. From germline, CDR1 is WSHSY and CDR2 SAAADI. V lost 2 bases and J lost 4, with 8 bases in between. This CDR3 is 14 amino acids long. The CDR3 bases are TGCGCCAGCAGTGAGGGGTTCGGCACCGGGGAGCTGTTTTTT. Protein sequence: CASSEGFGTGELFF.